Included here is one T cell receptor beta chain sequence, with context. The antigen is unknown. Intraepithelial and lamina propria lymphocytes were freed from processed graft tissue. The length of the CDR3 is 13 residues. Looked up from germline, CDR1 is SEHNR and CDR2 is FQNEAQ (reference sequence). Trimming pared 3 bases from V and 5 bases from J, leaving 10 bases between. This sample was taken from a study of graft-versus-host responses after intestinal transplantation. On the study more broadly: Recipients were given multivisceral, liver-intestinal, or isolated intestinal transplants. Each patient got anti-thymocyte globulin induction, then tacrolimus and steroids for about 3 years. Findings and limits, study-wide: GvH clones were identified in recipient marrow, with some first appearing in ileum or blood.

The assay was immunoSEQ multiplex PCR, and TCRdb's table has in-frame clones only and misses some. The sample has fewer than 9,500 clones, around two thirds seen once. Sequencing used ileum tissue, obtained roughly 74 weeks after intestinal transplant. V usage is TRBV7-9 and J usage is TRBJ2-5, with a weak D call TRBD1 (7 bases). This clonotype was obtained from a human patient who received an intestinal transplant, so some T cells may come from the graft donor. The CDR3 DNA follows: TGTGCCAGCAGCTTCCCAGGGGGGGAGACCCAGTACTTC. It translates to CASSFPGGETQYF. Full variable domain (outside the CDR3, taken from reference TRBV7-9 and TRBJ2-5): DTGVSQNPRHKITKRGQNVTFRCDPISEHNRLYWYRQTLGQGPEFLTYFQNEAQLEKSRLLSDRFSAERPKGSFSTLEIQRTEQGDSAMYLCASSFPGGETQYFGPGTRLLVL.